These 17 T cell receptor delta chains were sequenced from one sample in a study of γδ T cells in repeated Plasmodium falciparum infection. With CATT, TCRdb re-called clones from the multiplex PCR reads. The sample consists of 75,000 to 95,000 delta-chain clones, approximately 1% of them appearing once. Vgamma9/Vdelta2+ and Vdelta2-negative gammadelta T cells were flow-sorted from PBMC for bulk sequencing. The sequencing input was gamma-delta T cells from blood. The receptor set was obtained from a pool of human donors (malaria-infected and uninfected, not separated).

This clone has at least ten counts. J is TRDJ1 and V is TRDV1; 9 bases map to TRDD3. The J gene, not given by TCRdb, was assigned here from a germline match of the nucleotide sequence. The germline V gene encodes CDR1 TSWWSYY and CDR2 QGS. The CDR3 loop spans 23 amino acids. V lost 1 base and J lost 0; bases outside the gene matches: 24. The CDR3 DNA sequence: TGTGCTCTTGGGGAACGCGTTTCTCCTAGGACTGGGGGACCTGCCCCCTACACCGATAAACTCATCTTT. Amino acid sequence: CALGERVSPRTGGPAPYTDKLIF.

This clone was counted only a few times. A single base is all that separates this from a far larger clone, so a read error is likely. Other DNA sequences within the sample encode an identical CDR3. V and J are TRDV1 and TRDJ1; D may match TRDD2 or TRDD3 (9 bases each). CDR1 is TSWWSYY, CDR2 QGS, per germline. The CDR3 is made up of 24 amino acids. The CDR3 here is CALGDALPSYQVLGDFGYTDKLIF. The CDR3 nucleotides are TGTGCTCTTGGGGATGCGCTTCCTTCCTACCAGGTACTGGGGGACTTCGGGTACACAGATAAACTCATCTTT.

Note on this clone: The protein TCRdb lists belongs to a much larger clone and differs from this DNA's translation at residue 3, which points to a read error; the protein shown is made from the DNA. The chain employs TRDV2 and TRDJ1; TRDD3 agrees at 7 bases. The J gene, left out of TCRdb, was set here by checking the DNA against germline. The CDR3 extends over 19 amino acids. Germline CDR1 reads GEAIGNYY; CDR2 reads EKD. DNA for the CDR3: TGTGCCCGTGATCACCGCCGTGGGGGAACCTCGTTTCACACCGATAAACTCATCTTT. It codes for CARDHRRGGTSFHTDKLIF.

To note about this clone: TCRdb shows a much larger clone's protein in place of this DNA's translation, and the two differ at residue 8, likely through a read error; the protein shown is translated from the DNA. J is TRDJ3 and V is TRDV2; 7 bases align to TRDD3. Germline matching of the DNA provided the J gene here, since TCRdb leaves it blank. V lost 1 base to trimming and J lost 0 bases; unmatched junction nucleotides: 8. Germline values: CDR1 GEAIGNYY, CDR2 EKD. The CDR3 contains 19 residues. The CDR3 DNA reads TGTGCCTGTGACACGGTACTGAGGGATACCTCCTGGGACACCCGACAGATGTTTTTC. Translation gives CACDTVLRDTSWDTRQMFF.

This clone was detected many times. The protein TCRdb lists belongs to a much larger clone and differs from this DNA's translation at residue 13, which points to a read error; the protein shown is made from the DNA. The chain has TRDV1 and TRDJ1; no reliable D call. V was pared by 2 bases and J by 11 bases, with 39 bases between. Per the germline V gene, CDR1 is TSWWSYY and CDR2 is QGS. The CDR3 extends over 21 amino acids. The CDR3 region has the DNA TGTGCTCTTGGGGAAAGGTATTTTAATACTATAAGGGGTACGAGAGTGGTGAATCTCATCTTT. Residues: CALGERYFNTIRGTRVVNLIF.

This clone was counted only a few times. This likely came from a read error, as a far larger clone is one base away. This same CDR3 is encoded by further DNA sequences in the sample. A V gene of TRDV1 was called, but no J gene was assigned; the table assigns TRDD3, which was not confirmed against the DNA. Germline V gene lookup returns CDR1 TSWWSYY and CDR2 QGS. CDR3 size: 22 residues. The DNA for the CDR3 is TGTGCTCTCTTTGGGGAGGATCCTAACATTAAACTGGGTTCTCTGTACACCGATAAACTCATCTTC. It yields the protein CALFGEDPNIKLGSLYTDKLIF.

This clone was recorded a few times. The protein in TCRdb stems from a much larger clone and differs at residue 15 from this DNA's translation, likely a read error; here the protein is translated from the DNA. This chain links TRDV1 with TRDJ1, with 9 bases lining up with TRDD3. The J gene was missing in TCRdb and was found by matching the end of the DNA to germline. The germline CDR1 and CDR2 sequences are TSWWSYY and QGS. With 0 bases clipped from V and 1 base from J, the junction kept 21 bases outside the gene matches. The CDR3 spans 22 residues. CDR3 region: CALGELKASLAGGFACTDKLIF. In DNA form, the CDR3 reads TGTGCTCTTGGGGAACTAAAGGCCTCCTTGGCTGGGGGATTCGCCTGCACCGATAAACTCATCTTT.

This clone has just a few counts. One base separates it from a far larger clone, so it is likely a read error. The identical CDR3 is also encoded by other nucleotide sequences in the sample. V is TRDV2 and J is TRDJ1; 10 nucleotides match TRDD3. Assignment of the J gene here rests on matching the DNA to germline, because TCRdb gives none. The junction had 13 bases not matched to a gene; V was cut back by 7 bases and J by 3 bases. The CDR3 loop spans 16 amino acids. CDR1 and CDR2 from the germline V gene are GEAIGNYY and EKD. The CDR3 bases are TGTGCCTGCTCAGGGCTGGGGGATAACCCACCCGATAAACTCATCTTT. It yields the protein CACSGLGDNPPDKLIF.

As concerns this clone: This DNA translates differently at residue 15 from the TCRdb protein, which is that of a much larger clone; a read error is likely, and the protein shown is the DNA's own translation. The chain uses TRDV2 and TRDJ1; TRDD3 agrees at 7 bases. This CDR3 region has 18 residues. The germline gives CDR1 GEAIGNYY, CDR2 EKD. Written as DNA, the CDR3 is TGTGCCTGTGACACTATAGTGGGGGGATCTCTCTCCACCGATAACCTCATCTTT. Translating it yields CACDTIVGGSLSTDNLIF.

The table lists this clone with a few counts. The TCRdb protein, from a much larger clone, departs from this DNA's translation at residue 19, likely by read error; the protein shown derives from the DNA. The CDR3 reads CALGDLISYWGIRHTDKLTF. In DNA form, the CDR3 reads TGTGCTCTTGGGGATCTCATTTCGTACTGGGGGATACGGCACACCGATAAACTCACCTTT. There is no J gene call, but TRDV1 is given as the V gene; the table's D call of TRDD3 was not tested on the DNA. From germline, CDR1 is TSWWSYY and CDR2 QGS. The CDR3 is made up of 20 amino acids.

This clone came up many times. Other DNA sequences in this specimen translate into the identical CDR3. The CDR3 sequence: CALGDRGGIQKTDKLIF. The CDR3, as DNA: TGTGCTCTTGGCGACCGAGGAGGGATACAAAAGACCGATAAACTCATCTTT. The J gene is TRDJ1, the V gene TRDV1; 7 bases line up with TRDD3. V was clipped by 6 bases and J by 2 bases; unmatched bases: 15. The length of the CDR3 is 17 residues. Germline V gene sequence: CDR1 TSWWSYY, CDR2 QGS.

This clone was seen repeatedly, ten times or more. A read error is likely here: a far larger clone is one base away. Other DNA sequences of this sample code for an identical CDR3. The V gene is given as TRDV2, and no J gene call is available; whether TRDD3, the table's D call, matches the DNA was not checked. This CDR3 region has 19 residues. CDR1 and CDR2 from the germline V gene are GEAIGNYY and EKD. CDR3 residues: CACDTGIWGIRGYTDKLIF. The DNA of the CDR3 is TGTGCCTGTGACACCGGGATCTGGGGGATACGCGGGTACACCGATAAACTCATCTTC.

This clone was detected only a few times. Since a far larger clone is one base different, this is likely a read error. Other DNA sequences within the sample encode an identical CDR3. CDR3 region: CACDTLGDLTAQLFF. The CDR3 DNA reads TGCGCCTGTGACACTTTGGGGGATTTGACAGCACAACTCTTCTTT. V is TRDV2 and J is TRDJ2, with 7 bases fitting TRDD3. TCRdb supplies no J gene; here it was assigned by aligning the nucleotide sequence to germline. The CDR3 sequence is 15 residues long. Germline V gives CDR1 GEAIGNYY, CDR2 EKD.

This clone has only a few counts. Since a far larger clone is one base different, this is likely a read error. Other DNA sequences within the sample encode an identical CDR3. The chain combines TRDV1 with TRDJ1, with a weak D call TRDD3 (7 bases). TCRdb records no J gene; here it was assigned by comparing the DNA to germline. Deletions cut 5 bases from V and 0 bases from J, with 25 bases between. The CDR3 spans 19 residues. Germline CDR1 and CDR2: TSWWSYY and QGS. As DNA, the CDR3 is TGTGCTCTTGGGAACCTTCCAGGCGGCTGGGGGCAGTACACCGATAAACTCATCTTT. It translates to CALGNLPGGWGQYTDKLIF.

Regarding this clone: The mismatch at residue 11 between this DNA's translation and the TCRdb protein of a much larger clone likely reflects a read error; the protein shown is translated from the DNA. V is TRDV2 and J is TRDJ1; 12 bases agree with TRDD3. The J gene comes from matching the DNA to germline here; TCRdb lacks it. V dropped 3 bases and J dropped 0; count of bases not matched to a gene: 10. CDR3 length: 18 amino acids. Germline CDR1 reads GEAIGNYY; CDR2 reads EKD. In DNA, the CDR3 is TGTGCCTGTGACCCATTACTGGGGGATACCCTGTACACCGATAAACTCATCTTT. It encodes CACDPLLGDTLYTDKLIF.

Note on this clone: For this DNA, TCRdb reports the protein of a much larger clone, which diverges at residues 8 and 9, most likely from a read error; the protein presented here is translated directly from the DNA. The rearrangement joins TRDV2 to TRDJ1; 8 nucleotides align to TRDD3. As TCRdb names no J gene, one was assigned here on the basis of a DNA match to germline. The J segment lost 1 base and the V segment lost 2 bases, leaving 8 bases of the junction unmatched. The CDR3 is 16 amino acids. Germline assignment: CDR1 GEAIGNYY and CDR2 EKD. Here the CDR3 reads CACDILGGMLTDKLIF. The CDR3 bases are TGTGCCTGTGACATACTGGGGGGTATGCTCACCGATAAACTCATCTTT.

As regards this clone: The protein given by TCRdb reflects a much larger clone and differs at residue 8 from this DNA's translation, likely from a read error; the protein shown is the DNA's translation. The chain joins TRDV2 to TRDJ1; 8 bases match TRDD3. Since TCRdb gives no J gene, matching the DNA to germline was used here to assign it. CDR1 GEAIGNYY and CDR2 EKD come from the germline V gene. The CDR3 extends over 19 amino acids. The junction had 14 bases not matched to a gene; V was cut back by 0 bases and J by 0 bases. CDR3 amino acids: CACDTVGAGGPKYTDKLIF. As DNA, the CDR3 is TGTGCCTGTGACACCGTTGGTGCTGGGGGACCAAAGTACACCGATAAACTCATCTTT.